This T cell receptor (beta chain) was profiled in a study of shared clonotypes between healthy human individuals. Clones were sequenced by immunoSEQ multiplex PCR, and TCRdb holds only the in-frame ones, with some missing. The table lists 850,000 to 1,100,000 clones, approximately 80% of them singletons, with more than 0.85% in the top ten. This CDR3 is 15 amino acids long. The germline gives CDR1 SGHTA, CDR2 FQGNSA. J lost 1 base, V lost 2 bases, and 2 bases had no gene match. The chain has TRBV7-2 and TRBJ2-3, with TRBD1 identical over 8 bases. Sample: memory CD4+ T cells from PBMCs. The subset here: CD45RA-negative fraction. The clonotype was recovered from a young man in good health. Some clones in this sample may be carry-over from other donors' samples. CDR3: CASSLRQGRTDTQYF. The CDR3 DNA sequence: TGTGCCAGCAGCTTAAGACAGGGGCGCACAGATACGCAGTATTTT.